A selection of T cell receptor beta chains follows, all from one sample in a study of control samples from healthy donors and cancer patients. Assay: immunoSEQ multiplex PCR; the TCRdb copy retains only in-frame clones and omits some. The sample has about 85,000 clones; 85% to 90% are singletons. The sample taken for sequencing was blood. The receptors originated from a woman aged 55-70 years in good health. Each CDR3 is given with its conserved first and last residue. Each record gives: clone size, V gene, J gene, D gene, CDR3 DNA, CDR3 protein. A D gene is named only where the DNA matches it firmly. The size of a clone is reported for some rows only, either as once, few or many, or as a class for expanded clones.

.,TRBV9,TRBJ2-6,.,TGTGCCAGCAGCCTACGATTCAGAGCCAACTCTGGGGCCAACGTCCTGACTTTC,CASSLRFRANSGANVLTF
.,TRBV10-3,TRBJ2-3,.,TGTGCCATCAGTGAGTCATCTCAGGCAGATACGCAGTATTTT,CAISESSQADTQYF
.,TRBV11-3,TRBJ2-4,.,TGTGCCAGCAGCGGCCTCGAGACACAATTATTTGTCAGGGGGGTGATTCAGTACTTC,CASSGLETQLFVRGVIQYF
.,TRBV11-3,TRBJ1-2,.,TGTGCCAGCAGCTTCTACAGGGCGAGGGATGGCTACACCTTC,CASSFYRARDGYTF
.,TRBV19,TRBJ1-4,.,TGTGCCAGTAGTGGAACAGCAACTAATGAAAAACTGTTTTTT,CASSGTATNEKLFF
.,TRBV7-2,TRBJ1-5,.,TGTGCCAGCAGCTTATCAGGGCTGGATAGCAATCAGCCCCAGCATTTT,CASSLSGLDSNQPQHF
.,TRBV11-3,TRBJ2-1,TRBD2,TGTGCCAGCCGGGGGGAGGCCTACAATGAGCAGTTCTTC,CASRGEAYNEQFF
.,TRBV11-2,TRBJ2-5,TRBD2,TGTGCCAGCAGCGAAGGACTAGCAGAGACCCAGTACTTC,CASSEGLAETQYF
.,TRBV5-1,TRBJ2-7,TRBD1,TGCGCCAGCAGCTTGGTAGGACAGGGGATCGAGCAGTACTTC,CASSLVGQGIEQYF
.,TRBV2,TRBJ1-2,TRBD1,TGTGCCAGCAGCCTATTGCTCGGGACAGGTCACTATGGCTACACCTTC,CASSLLLGTGHYGYTF
.,TRBV11-3,TRBJ1-4,.,TGTGCCAGCAGCTCCTCGGGCCAACCAGCAACTAATGAAAAACTGTTTTTT,CASSSSGQPATNEKLFF
few,TRBV19,TRBJ2-7,TRBD2,TGTGCCAGTAGCGGACTAGCGGGAGTCCCCTTGAAGTTC,CASSGLAGVPLKF
.,TRBV6-5,TRBJ2-2,.,TGTGCCAGCAGCACCCTCTCCGGGGAGCTGTTTTTT,CASSTLSGELFF
.,TRBV5-1,TRBJ2-3,.,TGCGCCAGCAGCGCGGGGACTCTGACAGATACGCAGTATTTT,CASSAGTLTDTQYF
.,TRBV5-5,TRBJ2-7,.,TGTGCCAGCAGCTTCCGGGACATCGGGCCCTACGAGCAGTACTTC,CASSFRDIGPYEQYF
.,TRBV29-1,TRBJ2-1,TRBD2,TGCAGCGGGAAAAGCGGGACCTTTTACAATGAGCAGTTCTTC,CSGKSGTFYNEQFF
.,TRBV7-8,TRBJ2-7,TRBD1,TGTGCCAGCTCTGTATCCCGGGACAGTCCTTACGAGCAGTACTTC,CASSVSRDSPYEQYF
.,TRBV29-1,TRBJ2-7,TRBD1,TGCAGCGTCCGGGACAGAACCTACGAGCAGTACTTC,CSVRDRTYEQYF
.,TRBV15,TRBJ2-3,TRBD2,TGTGCCACCAGCAGCCCCAGGACTAGTGGGGGCACAGATACGCAGTATTTT,CATSSPRTSGGTDTQYF
.,TRBV5-1,TRBJ2-3,.,TGCGCCAGCAGCTTGCCGGGGTCGACAGATACGCAGTATTTT,CASSLPGSTDTQYF
.,TRBV18,TRBJ1-1,.,TGTGCCAGCTCACCACAGGGGTCCACTGAAGCTTTCTTT,CASSPQGSTEAFF
.,TRBV20-1,TRBJ2-3,.,TGCAGTGCGGGCCTGGCGGATACGCAGTATTTT,CSAGLADTQYF